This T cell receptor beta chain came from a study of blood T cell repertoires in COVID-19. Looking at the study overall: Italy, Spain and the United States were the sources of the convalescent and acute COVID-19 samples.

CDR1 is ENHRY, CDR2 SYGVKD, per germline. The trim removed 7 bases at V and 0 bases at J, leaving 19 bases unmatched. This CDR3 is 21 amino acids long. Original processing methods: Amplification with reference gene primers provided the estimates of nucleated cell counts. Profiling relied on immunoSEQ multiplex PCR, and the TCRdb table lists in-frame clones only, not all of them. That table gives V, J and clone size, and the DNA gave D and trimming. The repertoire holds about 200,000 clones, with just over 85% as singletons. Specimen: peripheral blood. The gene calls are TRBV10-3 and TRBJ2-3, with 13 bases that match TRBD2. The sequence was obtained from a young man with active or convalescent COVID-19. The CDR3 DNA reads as TGTGCCATCACTAATGGGCCGGGACTAGCGGGACGAGAATCTAGCACAGATACGCAGTATTTT. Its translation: CAITNGPGLAGRESSTDTQYF.